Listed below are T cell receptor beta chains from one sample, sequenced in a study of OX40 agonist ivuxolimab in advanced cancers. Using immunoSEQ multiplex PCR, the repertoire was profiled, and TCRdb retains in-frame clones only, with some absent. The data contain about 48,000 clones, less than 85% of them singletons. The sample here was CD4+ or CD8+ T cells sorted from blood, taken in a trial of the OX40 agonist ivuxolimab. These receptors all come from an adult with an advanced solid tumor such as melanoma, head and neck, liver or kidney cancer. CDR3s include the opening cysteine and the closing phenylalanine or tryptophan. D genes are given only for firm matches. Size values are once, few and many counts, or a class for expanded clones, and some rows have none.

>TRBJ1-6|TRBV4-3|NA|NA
CASSRGERSPLHF
TGCGCCAGCAGCCGCGGGGAGAGATCACCCCTCCACTTT
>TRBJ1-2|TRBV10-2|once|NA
CASSDQEANYGYTF
TGCGCCAGCAGTGACCAGGAAGCTAACTATGGCTACACCTTC
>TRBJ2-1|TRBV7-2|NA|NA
CASSTYLDEQFF
TGTGCCAGCAGCACCTATTTGGATGAGCAGTTCTTC
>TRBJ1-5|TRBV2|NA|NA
CASSEERTAQHF
TGTGCCAGCAGTGAAGAGAGAACGGCCCAGCATTTT
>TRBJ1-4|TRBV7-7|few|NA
CASSFGGGEKLFF
TGTGCTAGCAGCTTCGGCGGCGGTGAAAAACTGTTTTTT
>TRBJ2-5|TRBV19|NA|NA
CASSFGRGGKETQYF
TGTGCCAGTAGTTTCGGAAGAGGGGGAAAAGAGACCCAGTACTTC
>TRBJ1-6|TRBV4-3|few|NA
CASSQVEGSPLHF
TGCGCCAGCAGCCAAGTGGAGGGTTCACCCCTCCACTTT
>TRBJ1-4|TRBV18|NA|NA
CASSPRSGATNEKLFF
TGTGCCAGCTCGCCCAGGTCAGGGGCAACTAATGAAAAACTGTTTTTT
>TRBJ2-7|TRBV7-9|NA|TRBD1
CASSLVGQATDEQYF
TGTGCCAGCAGCTTAGTGGGACAGGCGACTGACGAGCAGTACTTC
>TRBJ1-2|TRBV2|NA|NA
CASSEEFRGYTF
TGTGCCAGCAGTGAAGAATTTCGGGGCTACACCTTC
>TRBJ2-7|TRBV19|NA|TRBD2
CASSIEAGNYEQYF
TGTGCCAGTAGTATTGAAGCGGGGAACTACGAGCAGTACTTC
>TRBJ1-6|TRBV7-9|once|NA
CASSLGFGGTHKEGSPLHF
TGTGCCAGCAGCTTAGGATTTGGGGGGACCCATAAGGAGGGGTCACCCCTCCACTTT
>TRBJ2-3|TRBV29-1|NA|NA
CSVRGGGETSTDTQYF
TGCAGCGTCCGTGGAGGGGGGGAAACTAGCACAGATACGCAGTATTTT
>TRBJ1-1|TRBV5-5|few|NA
CASSFDGGTEAFF
TGTGCCAGCAGCTTCGATGGGGGAACTGAAGCTTTCTTT
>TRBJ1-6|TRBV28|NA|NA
CASSYGNSPLHF
TGTGCCAGCAGCTATGGTAATTCACCCCTCCACTTT
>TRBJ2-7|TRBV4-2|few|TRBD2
CASSHPGLAGGEQYF
TGTGCCAGCAGCCACCCCGGGCTAGCGGGAGGCGAGCAGTACTTC
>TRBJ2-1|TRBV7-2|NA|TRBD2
CASSPRAVGSGGAGNEQFF
TGTGCCAGCAGCCCGCGTGCAGTCGGGAGCGGGGGGGCTGGGAATGAGCAGTTCTTC
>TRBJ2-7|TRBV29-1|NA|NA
CSVYSTRHYEQYF
TGCAGCGTCTACAGCACTCGTCACTACGAGCAGTACTTC
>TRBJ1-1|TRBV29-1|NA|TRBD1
CSAKEGQLNTEAFF
TGCAGCGCGAAAGAGGGACAGCTGAACACTGAAGCTTTCTTT
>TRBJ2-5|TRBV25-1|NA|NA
CASSEGGNQETQYF
TGTGCCAGCAGTGAAGGGGGGAACCAAGAGACCCAGTACTTC
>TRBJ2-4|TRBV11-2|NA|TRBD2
CASSLDWVREGKNIQYF
TGTGCCAGCAGCTTAGATTGGGTCAGGGAGGGGAAAAACATTCAGTACTTC
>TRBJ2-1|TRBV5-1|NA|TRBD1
CASSLPTGVNEQFF
TGCGCCAGCAGCTTACCGACAGGGGTCAATGAGCAGTTCTTC
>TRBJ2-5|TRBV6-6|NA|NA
CASSTGPLGKTQYF
TGTGCCAGCAGTACCGGACCACTCGGGAAGACCCAGTACTTC
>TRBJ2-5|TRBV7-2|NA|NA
CASSFGGQETQYF
TGTGCCAGCAGCTTCGGCGGACAAGAGACCCAGTACTTC
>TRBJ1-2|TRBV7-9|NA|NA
CASSLPQGNGGYTF
TGTGCCAGCAGCTTACCACAGGGCAACGGAGGCTACACCTTC
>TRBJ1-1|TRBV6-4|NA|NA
CASSVERNTEAFF
TGTGCCAGCAGTGTGGAGAGGAATACTGAAGCTTTCTTT
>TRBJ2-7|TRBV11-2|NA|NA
CASSQDRRVGEQYF
TGTGCCAGCAGCCAGGACAGGAGGGTTGGGGAGCAGTACTTC
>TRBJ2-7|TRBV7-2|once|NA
CASSLSRRYEQYF
TGTGCCAGCAGCTTAAGCAGGAGGTACGAGCAGTACTTC
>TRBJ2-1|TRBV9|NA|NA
CASSVGGNTYNEQFF
TGTGCCAGCAGCGTAGGCGGGAACACCTACAATGAGCAGTTCTTC
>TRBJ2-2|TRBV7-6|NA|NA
CASSPNTGELFF
TGTGCCAGCAGCCCAAACACCGGGGAGCTGTTTTTT
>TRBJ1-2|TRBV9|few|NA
CASSHDDAGTGDGYTF
TGTGCCAGCAGCCACGACGACGCGGGGACTGGGGATGGCTACACCTTC
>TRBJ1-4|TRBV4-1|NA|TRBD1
CASSQEMTGVGEKLFF
TGCGCCAGCAGCCAAGAGATGACAGGGGTTGGGGAAAAACTGTTTTTT
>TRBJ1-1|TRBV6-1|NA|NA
CASSEAGKSARTEAFF
TGTGCCAGCAGTGAAGCGGGGAAATCTGCAAGGACTGAAGCTTTCTTT
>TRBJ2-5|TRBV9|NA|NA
CASSVGTGRETQYF
TGTGCCAGCAGCGTCGGGACTGGTCGAGAGACCCAGTACTTC
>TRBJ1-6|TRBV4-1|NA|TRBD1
CASSLNTDRGSPLHF
TGCGCCAGCAGCCTGAACACAGACAGGGGGTCACCCCTCCACTTT
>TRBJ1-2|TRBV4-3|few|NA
CASSQVTSGRGYTF
TGCGCCAGCAGCCAAGTTACCTCGGGCCGGGGCTACACCTTC
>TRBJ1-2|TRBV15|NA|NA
CATSRDRSNYGYTF
TGTGCCACCAGCAGAGACAGGAGCAACTATGGCTACACCTTC
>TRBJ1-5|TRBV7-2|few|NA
CASSLAGSGRNQPQHF
TGTGCCAGCAGCTTAGCGGGCTCGGGTAGGAATCAGCCCCAGCATTTT
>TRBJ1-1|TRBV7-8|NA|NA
CASSPGSGGAEAFF
TGTGCCAGCAGCCCGGGGTCGGGTGGCGCTGAAGCTTTCTTT